This T cell receptor (beta chain) originates from a study of CD8 T cells in Susac syndrome. An amount of RNA that ranged from roughly 0.45 to 1 ug was reverse transcribed with random hexamers. TCRdb re-called the immunoSEQ multiplex PCR reads with MiXCR, one entry per CDR3 protein. Found here are around 270,000 distinct CDR3 sequences, 70% to 90% of them singletons; the top ten hold around 0.2%. This CDR3 has 17 residues. V was pared by 3 bases and J by 0 bases, with 15 bases between. The V gene is TRBV12-3 or TRBV12-4, the J gene TRBJ1-5; TRBD1 is a possible D gene (5 bases). The clonotype was recovered from a human donor with multiple sclerosis. The specimen sequenced was CD8+ T cells from PBMCs. CDR3 sequence: CASSLEVTGDSNQPQHF. CDR3 DNA: TGTGCCAGCAGTTTGGAGGTTACAGGCGATAGCAATCAGCCCCAGCATTTT.